These 17 T cell receptor beta chains were sequenced from one sample in a study of Graves' ophthalmopathy and Graves' hyperthyroidism. The authors amplified TCR beta CDR3 regions from RNA transcripts. A first-round RT-PCR used HTBI primers, followed by a second-round multiplex PCR. TCRdb reprocessed the multiplex PCR reads via MiXCR and lists one record per CDR3 protein. The table has 1 million to 1.3 million distinct CDR3 sequences, approximately 35% seen once. Sequences were obtained from peripheral blood or thyroid tissue (not recorded which). The receptors come from an adult man with Graves' hyperthyroidism.

This clonotype was picked up a small number of times. The chain links TRBV4-3 to TRBJ2-2, with D possibly being TRBD2 (5 bases). There are 18 residues in the CDR3. V lost 1 base to trimming and J lost 0 bases, with 15 bases between them. The germline V gene has CDR1 LGHNA and CDR2 YSLEER. CDR3 amino acids: CASSQGIGAGPNTGELFF. The DNA of the CDR3 is TGCGCCAGCAGCCAAGGGATTGGTGCGGGCCCGAACACCGGGGAGCTGTTTTTT.

Ten or more counts support this clonotype. The CDR3 protein is CAISRSTGTTMRYEQYF. The CDR3 nucleotides read TGTGCCATCAGCCGATCGACAGGAACGACCATGAGATACGAGCAGTACTTC. V is TRBV10-3 and J is TRBJ2-7, with a weak D call TRBD1 (6 bases). Between the trimmed V and J ends, which lost 6 bases and 4 bases, there was a span of 25 bases. The CDR3 totals 17 residues. The germline gives CDR1 ENHRY, CDR2 SYGVKD.

This clonotype was found many times. The gene calls are TRBV25-1 and TRBJ1-1; 9 positions match TRBD1. The CDR3 length is 14 residues. The germline V gene encodes CDR1 MGHDK and CDR2 SYGVNS. V dropped 5 bases and J dropped 5; count of bases not matched to a gene: 6. CDR3 DNA: TGTGCCAGCAGTAAGGGACAGGGATTAACTGAAGCTTTCTTT. Amino acid sequence: CASSKGQGLTEAFF.

There are many counts of this clonotype. The chain employs TRBV12-3 or TRBV12-4 and TRBJ1-5; possibly TRBD1 for D (5 bases). The CDR3 runs 13 residues. Trimming removed 6 bases at V and 0 bases at J, with 6 bases between. CDR3 in amino acids: CASSDSSNQPQHF. CDR3 nucleotide sequence: TGTGCCAGCAGCGACAGTAGCAATCAGCCCCAGCATTTT.

This clonotype was detected ten times or more. The chain uses TRBV20-1 and TRBJ1-5; possibly TRBD1 for D (6 bases). Germline CDR1 and CDR2: DFQATT and SNEGSKA (reference sequence). V shed 6 bases and J shed 9 bases, with 21 bases lying between them. CDR3 size: 14 residues. DNA of the CDR3: TGCAGTGCGAACCGGGACACCCGTCTTGGGCCCCAGCATTTT. The encoded protein is CSANRDTRLGPQHF.

The genes are TRBV29-1 and TRBJ1-1; 10 bases map to TRBD1. CDR1 and CDR2 from the germline V gene are SQVTM and ANQGSEA. The junction had 1 base not matched to a gene; V was cut back by 7 bases and J by 11 bases. CDR3 length: 9 residues. The CDR3: CSGTGGAFF. The CDR3 bases are TGCAGCGGGACAGGGGGGGCTTTCTTT.

This clonotype was observed a handful of times. In nucleotides, the CDR3 is TGTGCCAGCAGCTTAAAGCCCCTTTTGAGGGGAAGCTCCTATAATTCACCCCTCCACTTT. It encodes CASSLKPLLRGSSYNSPLHF. The V gene is TRBV7-3, the J gene TRBJ1-6; tentatively, D is TRBD1 (5 bases). The CDR3 sequence is 20 residues long. V was cut by 1 base and J by 0 bases, with 19 bases left in between. Germline V gene sequence: CDR1 SGHTA, CDR2 FQGTGA.

About this clonotype itself: A much larger clone differs from this one at a single base, so this may be a read error. The gene calls are TRBV10-3 and TRBJ1-5, with D perhaps matching TRBD1 (6 bases). This CDR3 comprises 15 residues. The germline V gene encodes CDR1 ENHRY and CDR2 SYGVKD. In DNA form, the CDR3 reads TGTGCCAGCAGCGAGACAGGCCTATCGCCTCAGTCCCAGCATTTT. It is translated as CASSETGLSPQSQHF.

This clonotype was detected ten times or more. The rearrangement joins TRBV10-3 to TRBJ1-1; D is ambiguous. This CDR3 comprises 13 residues. V was shortened by 8 bases and J by 3 bases, with 13 bases between the two germline ends. Germline V CDR1 and CDR2: ENHRY, SYGVKD. CDR3 amino acids: CAIWAYNYTEAFF. DNA for the CDR3: TGTGCCATCTGGGCGTATAACTACACTGAAGCTTTCTTT.

This clonotype was picked up many times. The V gene is TRBV29-1, the J gene TRBJ1-1; D is ambiguous. Trimming took off 5 bases at V and 5 bases at J, with 15 bases between the two ends. Germline V lookup: CDR1 SQVTM, CDR2 ANQGSEA. The CDR3 covers 13 residues. The CDR3 coding sequence is TGCAGCGTTAAGTATGGAGGAGCGACTGAAGCTTTCTTT. Its protein is CSVKYGGATEAFF.

About this clonotype: Given the absence of the conserved phenylalanine or tryptophan at the CDR3 end, a read error is likely. Because the CDR3's place on the DNA is in doubt, the DNA is left out and the CDR3 is given as listed by TCRdb. The chain couples TRBV29-1 to TRBJ2-6; the DNA was not compared with TRBD1, the D call given in the table. Inclusive of both ends, the CDR3 amounts to 9 amino acids. Germline CDR1 reads SQVTM; CDR2 reads ANQGSEA. The CDR3 spells CSVGGAVAG.

A few counts support this clonotype. The chain is built from TRBV7-2 and TRBJ2-2; TRBD2 is a possible D gene (6 bases). The CDR3 sequence is 15 residues long. Germline loops: CDR1 SGHTA, CDR2 FQGNSA. V dropped 0 bases and J dropped 6 bases, with 11 bases sitting between them. The CDR3 DNA reads as TGTGCCAGCAGCTTAGCTTGGACTAATGCCGGGGAGCTGTTTTTT. Its protein product is CASSLAWTNAGELFF.

This clonotype turned up a few times. The gene calls are TRBV2 and TRBJ1-5; 7 nucleotides align to TRBD1. This CDR3 spans 15 amino acids. The trim removed 6 bases at V and 6 bases at J, leaving 11 bases unmatched. Per the germline V gene, CDR1 is SNHLY and CDR2 is FYNNEI. The CDR3 reads CASRRGTAVSQPQHF. The CDR3 bases are TGTGCCAGCAGACGCGGGACAGCCGTTTCTCAGCCCCAGCATTTT. Full variable domain (missing parts from reference TRBV2 and TRBJ1-5): EPEVTQTPSHQVTQMGQEVILRCVPISNHLYFYWYRQILGQKVEFLVSFYNNEISEKSEIFDDQFSVERPDGSNFTLKIRSTKLEDSAMYFCASRRGTAVSQPQHFGDGTRLSIL.

The chain joins TRBV15 to TRBJ2-5; 9 bases are a match to TRBD2. From germline, CDR1 is LNHNV and CDR2 YYDKDF (reference sequence). CDR3 length: 15 residues. With V trimmed by 1 base and J by 5 bases, 5 bases remained unmatched. The CDR3 region has the DNA TGTGCCACCAGCAGAGGATCACTAGCGGGCGAGACCCAGTACTTC. It yields the protein CATSRGSLAGETQYF.

This chain uses TRBV7-8 with TRBJ1-2; D may be TRBD1 (5 bases). Trimming took 3 bases from V and 4 from J, leaving 9 bases between them. CDR1 SGHVS and CDR2 FQNEAQ come from the germline V gene. This CDR3 is 13 amino acids long. The CDR3 DNA reads as TGTGCCAGCAGCTTGGGGCTCCGCTATGGCTACACCTTC. Its protein product is CASSLGLRYGYTF.

The rearrangement links TRBV10-3 to TRBJ1-5; 9 nucleotides agree with TRBD1. V was clipped by 6 bases and J by 6 bases; unmatched bases: 3. Germline V gene data show CDR1 as ENHRY and CDR2 as SYGVKD. This CDR3 has 13 residues. The CDR3: CAIRDRGGQPQHF. DNA of the CDR3: TGTGCCATCAGGGACAGGGGAGGTCAGCCCCAGCATTTT.

The sample holds many counts of this clonotype. The chain employs TRBV7-3 and TRBJ2-7; D might be TRBD2 (5 bases). Germline CDR1 is SGHTA and CDR2 is FQGTGA. The CDR3 has 13 residues. Trimming took off 5 bases at V and 3 bases at J, with 11 bases between the two ends. CDR3 coding DNA: TGTGCCAGCAGCCCAAGCGCGGGCTACGAGCAGTACTTC. It encodes CASSPSAGYEQYF.